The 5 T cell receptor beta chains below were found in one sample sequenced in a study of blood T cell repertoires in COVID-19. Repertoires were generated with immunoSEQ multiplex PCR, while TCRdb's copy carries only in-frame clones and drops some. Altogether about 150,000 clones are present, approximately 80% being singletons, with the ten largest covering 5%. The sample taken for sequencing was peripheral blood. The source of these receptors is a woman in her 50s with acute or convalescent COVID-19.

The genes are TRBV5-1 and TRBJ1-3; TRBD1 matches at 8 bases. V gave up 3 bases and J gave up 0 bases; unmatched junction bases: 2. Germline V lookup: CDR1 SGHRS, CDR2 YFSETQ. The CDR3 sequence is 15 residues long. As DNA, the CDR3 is TGCGCCAGCAGCTCGACAGGGGCCTCTGGAAACACCATATATTTT. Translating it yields CASSSTGASGNTIYF.

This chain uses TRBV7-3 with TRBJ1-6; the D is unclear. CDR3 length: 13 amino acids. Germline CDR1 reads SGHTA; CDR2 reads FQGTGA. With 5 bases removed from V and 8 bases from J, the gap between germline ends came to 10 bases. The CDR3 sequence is CASSATRDSPLHF. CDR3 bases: TGTGCCAGCAGCGCGACCCGGGATTCACCCCTCCACTTT. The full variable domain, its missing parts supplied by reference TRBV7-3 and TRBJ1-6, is GAGVSQTPSNKVTEKGKYVELRCDPISGHTALYWYRQSLGQGPEFLIYFQGTGAADDSGLPNDRFFAVRPEGSVSTLKIQRTERGDSAVYLCASSATRDSPLHFGNGTRLTVT.

CDR3 in DNA: TGTGCCAGCAGTGAGGTCAGGGTTAATTCACCCCTCCACTTT. Protein product: CASSEVRVNSPLHF. The chain recombines TRBV6-1 with TRBJ1-6; D is possibly TRBD1 (5 bases). Germline V CDR1 and CDR2: MNHNS, SASEGT. The CDR3 covers 14 residues. V was shortened by 3 bases and J by 6 bases, with 9 bases between the two germline ends.

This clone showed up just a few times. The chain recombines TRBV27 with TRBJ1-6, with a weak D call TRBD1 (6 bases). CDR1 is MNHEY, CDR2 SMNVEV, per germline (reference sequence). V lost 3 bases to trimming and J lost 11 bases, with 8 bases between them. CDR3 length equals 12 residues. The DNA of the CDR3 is TGTGCCAGCAGTTTTCAGGGGACACCCCTCCACTTT. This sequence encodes CASSFQGTPLHF.

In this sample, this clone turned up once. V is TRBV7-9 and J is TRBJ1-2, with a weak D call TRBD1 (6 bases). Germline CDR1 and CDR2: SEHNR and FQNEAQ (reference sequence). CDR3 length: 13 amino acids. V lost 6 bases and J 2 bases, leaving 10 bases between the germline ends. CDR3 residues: CASRQGGNYGYTF. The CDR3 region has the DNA TGTGCCAGCAGACAGGGAGGGAACTATGGCTACACCTTC.